A selection of T cell receptor beta chains follows, all from one sample in a study of neurological immune-mediated disorders. TCRdb passed the 5' RACE reads through MiXCR, listing each CDR3 protein once. The table lists approximately 74,000 distinct CDR3 sequences, approximately 10% of them singletons. The sequenced material came from PBMCs. The source of these receptors is a man aged 50 or older in good health. The CDR3 runs from the conserved cysteine through the conserved F or W. The D gene is left open where the match is weak. Size is omitted from some rows. Given values are once, few, many or a class for expanded clones.

abundance,j_gene,d_gene,v_gene,CDR3aa,CDR3nt
many,TRBJ2-3,.,TRBV10-2,CASRDLAGTDTQYF,TGCGCCAGCCGGGACTTAGCTGGCACAGATACGCAGTATTTT
many,TRBJ2-2,TRBD2,TRBV7-2,CASSPGTSGSGTGELFF,TGTGCCAGCAGCCCCGGGACTAGCGGGAGCGGCACCGGGGAGCTGTTTTTT
few,TRBJ2-1,TRBD2,TRBV20-1,CSAPKPSGGYNEQFF,TGCAGTGCTCCCAAACCCAGCGGGGGCTACAATGAGCAGTTCTTC
few,TRBJ1-1,.,TRBV12-3/TRBV12-4,CASSLGRQGQEAFF,TGTGCCAGCAGTTTAGGTCGGCAGGGTCAAGAAGCTTTCTTT
many,TRBJ2-2,.,TRBV6-2/TRBV6-3,CASSPGDKVGELFF,TGTGCCAGCAGCCCGGGGGACAAAGTCGGGGAGCTGTTTTTT
many,TRBJ1-3,.,TRBV9,CASSVGTANTRSGNTIYF,TGTGCCAGCAGCGTAGGAACCGCGAATACTCGATCTGGAAACACCATATATTTT
many,TRBJ2-2,.,TRBV5-1,CASADSANTGELFF,TGCGCCAGCGCCGACTCCGCGAACACCGGGGAGCTGTTTTTT
few,TRBJ2-5,.,TRBV5-1,CASSFDQGRETQYF,TGCGCCAGCAGCTTCGATCAAGGCCGGGAGACCCAGTACTTC
many,TRBJ2-1,TRBD1,TRBV24-1,CATSDSLGTGVNEQFF,TGTGCCACCAGTGATTCCCTAGGGACAGGGGTCAATGAGCAGTTCTTC
many,TRBJ2-7,.,TRBV20-1,CSARRQTSSEQYF,TGCAGTGCTAGAAGGCAAACTAGTTCGGAGCAGTACTTC
many,TRBJ2-7,TRBD1,TRBV5-1,CASSAVTGQGGEQYF,TGCGCCAGCAGCGCCGTTACGGGACAGGGGGGCGAGCAGTACTTC
many,TRBJ1-5,.,TRBV20-1,CSARGGDNNQPQHF,TGCAGTGCTAGAGGGGGGGACAACAATCAGCCCCAGCATTTT
many,TRBJ2-1,TRBD2,TRBV5-1,CASSAPGLMNEQFF,TGCGCCAGCAGCGCTCCGGGACTAATGAATGAGCAGTTCTTC
.,TRBJ2-3,TRBD1,TRBV5-1,CASSWTGGVTDTQYF,TGCGCCAGCAGCTGGACAGGGGGCGTAACAGATACGCAGTATTTT
many,TRBJ2-1,TRBD2,TRBV4-2,CASSLSGTSGTSSYNEQFF,TGTGCCAGCAGCCTTTCCGGGACTAGCGGAACCTCATCCTACAATGAGCAGTTCTTC
many,TRBJ2-3,.,TRBV5-5,CASSSGSSDTQYF,TGTGCCAGCAGCTCCGGTTCGTCGGATACGCAGTATTTT
many,TRBJ1-3,.,TRBV20-1,CSGGSSGNTIYF,TGCAGTGGGGGAAGCTCTGGAAACACCATATATTTT
many,TRBJ2-1,.,TRBV5-1,CASSPQPTSYNEQFF,TGCGCCAGCAGCCCTCAGCCCACATCTTACAATGAGCAGTTCTTC
many,TRBJ1-1,.,TRBV29-1,CSVNKQRPGEAFF,TGCAGCGTTAATAAGCAACGGCCGGGTGAAGCTTTCTTT
many,TRBJ2-7,TRBD2,TRBV27,CASSLSSGTRAHEQYF,TGTGCCAGCAGTTTATCATCCGGGACTAGGGCCCACGAGCAGTACTTC
.,TRBJ2-1,.,TRBV24-1,CATSEVGKSTGEQFF,TGTGCCACCAGTGAGGTCGGGAAATCTACAGGCGAGCAGTTCTTC
few,TRBJ2-5,.,TRBV29-1,CSVEVGRRETQYF,TGCAGCGTTGAAGTGGGTAGAAGAGAGACCCAGTACTTC
many,TRBJ1-1,TRBD1,TRBV5-5,CASSFLMGQGGNTEAFF,TGTGCCAGCAGCTTCCTTATGGGACAGGGAGGAAACACTGAAGCTTTCTTT
many,TRBJ2-7,.,TRBV19,CASSIVGQSYEQYF,TGTGCCAGTAGTATTGTGGGGCAGTCCTACGAGCAGTACTTC
many,TRBJ2-5,.,TRBV4-1,CASSQDEGETQYF,TGCGCCAGCAGCCAAGATGAGGGGGAGACCCAGTACTTC
many,TRBJ2-2,TRBD1,TRBV12-3/TRBV12-4,CASSSTGDTGELFF,TGTGCCAGCAGTTCCACAGGGGATACCGGGGAGCTGTTTTTT
few,TRBJ1-4,.,TRBV25-1,CASKAGTTNEKLFF,TGTGCCAGCAAGGCGGGGACAACTAATGAAAAACTGTTTTTT
many,TRBJ2-3,TRBD2,TRBV7-3,CASSSAGVDTDTQYF,TGTGCCAGCAGCTCAGCGGGAGTGGACACAGATACGCAGTATTTT
many,TRBJ1-5,.,TRBV6-6,CASSYGQSNQPQHF,TGTGCCAGCAGTTACGGGCAGAGCAATCAGCCCCAGCATTTT
many,TRBJ2-7,TRBD2,TRBV10-3,CAISGTSGSYEQYF,TGTGCCATCAGCGGGACTAGCGGGAGTTACGAGCAGTACTTC
few,TRBJ2-7,TRBD1,TRBV20-1,CSASPGGRGSYEQYF,TGCAGTGCTAGTCCAGGGGGCCGGGGGTCCTACGAGCAGTACTTC
many,TRBJ2-7,.,TRBV6-5,CATHEAGSYEQYF,TGTGCCACCCATGAGGCGGGTTCCTACGAGCAGTACTTC
.,TRBJ2-7,.,TRBV7-8,CASSLQENNYEQYF,TGTGCCAGCAGCTTACAGGAGAACAACTACGAGCAGTACTTC
many,TRBJ2-2,.,TRBV24-1,CATPPGEDEHRGTGELFF,TGTGCCACCCCGCCGGGGGAGGACGAACACCGGGGGACCGGGGAGCTGTTTTTT
many,TRBJ2-4,.,TRBV20-1,CSAPRAAKNIQYF,TGCAGTGCTCCGCGGGCGGCCAAAAACATTCAGTACTTC
many,TRBJ2-1,.,TRBV12-3/TRBV12-4,CATATRYEQFF,TGTGCCACTGCAACAAGGTATGAGCAGTTCTTC
few,TRBJ1-4,TRBD1,TRBV5-4,CASSLAGTDEKLFF,TGTGCCAGCAGCTTGGCAGGGACAGATGAAAAACTGTTTTTT
many,TRBJ2-1,TRBD1,TRBV5-1,CASSLVGGLSYNEQFF,TGCGCCAGCAGCTTGGTAGGGGGCCTCTCCTACAATGAGCAGTTCTTC
.,TRBJ2-5,TRBD1,TRBV7-9,CASSWDRDETQYF,TGTGCCAGCAGCTGGGACAGGGATGAGACCCAGTACTTC
.,TRBJ2-2,TRBD1,TRBV9,CASSVRAGGLTGELFF,TGTGCCAGCAGCGTACGGGCAGGGGGCCTCACCGGGGAGCTGTTTTTT
.,TRBJ2-5,.,TRBV7-9,CASSVKENQYF,TGTGCCAGCAGCGTTAAAGAGAACCAGTACTTC
many,TRBJ2-7,.,TRBV28,CASSLGGPSALREQYF,TGTGCCAGCAGTTTAGGAGGGCCATCTGCCCTACGGGAGCAGTACTTC
few,TRBJ2-7,TRBD2,TRBV7-9,CASSPIGGDPYEQYF,TGTGCCAGCAGCCCCATCGGGGGGGACCCCTACGAGCAGTACTTC
many,TRBJ2-7,.,TRBV20-1,CSAGYEQYF,TGCAGTGCTGGCTACGAGCAGTACTTC
many,TRBJ2-5,.,TRBV12-3/TRBV12-4,CASSPREFQETQYF,TGTGCCAGCAGCCCTCGCGAGTTCCAAGAGACCCAGTACTTC
many,TRBJ2-3,.,TRBV5-8,CASSSSTASTDTQYF,TGTGCCAGCAGCAGCTCGACAGCTAGCACAGATACGCAGTATTTT
many,TRBJ2-3,TRBD2,TRBV20-1,CSARNGRDSTDTQYF,TGCAGTGCTAGAAACGGGAGGGACAGCACAGATACGCAGTATTTT
few,TRBJ2-1,.,TRBV7-2,CASSYTSYNEQFF,TGTGCCAGCAGCTACACTTCCTACAATGAGCAGTTCTTC
.,TRBJ2-5,.,TRBV9,CASSAFGGRMGETQYF,TGTGCCAGCAGCGCGTTCGGAGGGCGGATGGGAGAGACCCAGTACTTC
many,TRBJ1-3,.,TRBV9,CASSVDYDGNTIYF,TGTGCCAGCAGCGTAGATTATGATGGAAACACCATATATTTT
many,TRBJ2-5,.,TRBV27,CASSLSGETRARLQETQYF,TGTGCCAGCAGTTTATCGGGTGAGACTAGGGCCCGGTTACAAGAGACCCAGTACTTC
many,TRBJ1-1,.,TRBV29-1,CSVVSRERSRTEAFF,TGCAGCGTTGTCAGCAGGGAGAGATCCAGGACTGAAGCTTTCTTT
many,TRBJ1-2,.,TRBV28,CASSLGTGNYGYTF,TGTGCCAGCAGCCTCGGGACGGGGAACTATGGCTACACCTTC